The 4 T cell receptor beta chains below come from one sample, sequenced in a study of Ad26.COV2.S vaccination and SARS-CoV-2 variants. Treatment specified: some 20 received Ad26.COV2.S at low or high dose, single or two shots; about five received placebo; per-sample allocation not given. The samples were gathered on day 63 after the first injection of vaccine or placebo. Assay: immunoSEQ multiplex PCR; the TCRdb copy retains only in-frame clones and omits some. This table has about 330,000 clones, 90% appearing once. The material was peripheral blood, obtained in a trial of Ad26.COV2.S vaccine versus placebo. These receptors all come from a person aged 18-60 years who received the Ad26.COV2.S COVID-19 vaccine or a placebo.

CDR3 loop: CASSLTVATNEKLFF. The CDR3 nucleotides are TGTGCCAGCAGCTTAACAGTTGCAACTAATGAAAAACTGTTTTTT. The chain joins TRBV7-9 to TRBJ1-4, with D unclear. The germline V and J ends were trimmed by 2 bases and 0 bases, with 7 bases remaining between them. The CDR3 spans 15 residues. Germline V gene data show CDR1 as SEHNR and CDR2 as FQNEAQ (reference sequence).

CDR3: CATSKTGGVNYGYTF. CDR3 coding DNA: TGTGCCACCAGCAAGACAGGGGGGGTAAACTATGGCTACACCTTC. The chain is built from TRBV15 and TRBJ1-2, with 9 positions matching TRBD1. This CDR3 is 15 amino acids long. The ends lost 4 bases at V and 2 bases at J; junction bases unmatched: 5. Germline assignment: CDR1 LNHNV and CDR2 YYDKDF (reference sequence).

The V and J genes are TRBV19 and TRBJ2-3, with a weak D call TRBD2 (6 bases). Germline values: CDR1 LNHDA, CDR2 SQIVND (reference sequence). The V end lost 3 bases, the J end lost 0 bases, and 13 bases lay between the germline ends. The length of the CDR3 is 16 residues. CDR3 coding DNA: TGTGCCAGTAGTATCATAGCGGCTGCTAGCACAGATACGCAGTATTTT. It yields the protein CASSIIAAASTDTQYF.

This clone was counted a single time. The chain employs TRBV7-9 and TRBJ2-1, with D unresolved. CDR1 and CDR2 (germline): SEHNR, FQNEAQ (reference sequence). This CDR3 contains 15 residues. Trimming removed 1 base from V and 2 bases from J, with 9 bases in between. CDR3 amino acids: CASSLGVTPYNEQFF. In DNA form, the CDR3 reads TGTGCCAGCAGCTTAGGAGTAACCCCCTACAATGAGCAGTTCTTC. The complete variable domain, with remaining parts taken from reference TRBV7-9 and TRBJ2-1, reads DTGVSQNPRHKITKRGQNVTFRCDPISEHNRLYWYRQTLGQGPEFLTYFQNEAQLEKSRLLSDRFSAERPKGSFSTLEIQRTEQGDSAMYLCASSLGVTPYNEQFFGPGTRLTVL.